This paragraph reports one T cell receptor beta chain. The antigen remains undetermined. This specimen belongs to a study of cytomegalovirus exposure and HLA in healthy donors. Study conclusions and caveats: As a later analysis revealed, most CMV-associated TCR beta chains appeared HLA-restricted. A later analysis showed that HLA-associated TCR beta chains had undergone more clonal expansion than equally common others. The study had only CMV serostatus as immune exposure information. About 90% or about 30% of the time was how often most TCR beta V segments were productive, according to an earlier analysis.

This CDR3 region has 17 residues. The ends were cut back, 2 bases at V and 4 bases at J, with 24 bases in the middle. Germline V gene data show CDR1 as GTSNPN and CDR2 as SVGIG (reference sequence). In the PCR, 60 Vbeta and 13 Jbeta primers were used. Here immunoSEQ multiplex PCR was the method, and the copy in TCRdb shows in-frame clones only, minus some. The sample carries some 190,000 clones, approximately 78% recorded once. V gene TRBV30 combines with J gene TRBJ2-7; tentatively, D is TRBD1 (6 bases). Sequences were obtained from PBMCs. The TCR comes from a male donor in good health and CMV-seronegative. Here the CDR3 reads CAWSNEFLAIRGYEQYF. The CDR3 DNA reads TGTGCCTGGAGTAATGAGTTTTTGGCCATAAGGGGGTACGAGCAGTACTTC.